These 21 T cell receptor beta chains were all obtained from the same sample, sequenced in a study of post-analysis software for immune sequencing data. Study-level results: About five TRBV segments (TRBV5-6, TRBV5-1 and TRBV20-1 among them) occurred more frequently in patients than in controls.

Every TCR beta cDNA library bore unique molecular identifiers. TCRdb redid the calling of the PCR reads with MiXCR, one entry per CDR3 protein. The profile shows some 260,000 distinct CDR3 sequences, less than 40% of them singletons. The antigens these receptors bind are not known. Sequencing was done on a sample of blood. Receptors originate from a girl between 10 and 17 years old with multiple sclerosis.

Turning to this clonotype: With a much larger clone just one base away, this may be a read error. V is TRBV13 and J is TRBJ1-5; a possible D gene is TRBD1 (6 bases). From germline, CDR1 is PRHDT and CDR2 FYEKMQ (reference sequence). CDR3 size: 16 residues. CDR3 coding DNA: TGTGCCGGCAGCTTAGGGGGTACGGGGTTCAATCAGCCCCAGCATTTT. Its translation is CAGSLGGTGFNQPQHF.

The CDR3: CASSPPGGQGSTGELFF. The CDR3, as DNA: TGTGCCAGCTCACCACCGGGGGGACAGGGCAGCACCGGGGAGCTGTTTTTT. This sequence joins TRBV18 and TRBJ2-2; TRBD1 matches 9 bases. CDR1 is KGHSH, CDR2 LQKENI, per germline. This CDR3 has 17 amino acids. The trim removed 0 bases at V and 4 bases at J, leaving 6 bases unmatched.

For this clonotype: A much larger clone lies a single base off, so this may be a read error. The CDR3 spells CASSLGGFGADTQYF. CDR3 in DNA: TGCGCCAGCAGCTTGGGGGGCTTTGGCGCAGATACGCAGTATTTT. The chain employs TRBV5-1 and TRBJ2-3, with D possibly matching TRBD1 (5 bases). CDR3 length equals 15 residues. The germline gives CDR1 SGHRS, CDR2 YFSETQ. Trimming left V 0 bases short and J 4 bases short, with 12 bases between.

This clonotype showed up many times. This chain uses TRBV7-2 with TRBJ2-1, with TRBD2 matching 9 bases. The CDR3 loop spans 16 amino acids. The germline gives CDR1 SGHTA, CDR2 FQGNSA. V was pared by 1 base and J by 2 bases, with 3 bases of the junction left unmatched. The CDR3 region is CASSLEAGGPYNEQFF. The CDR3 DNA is TGTGCCAGCAGCTTAGAGGCGGGAGGGCCCTACAATGAGCAGTTCTTC.

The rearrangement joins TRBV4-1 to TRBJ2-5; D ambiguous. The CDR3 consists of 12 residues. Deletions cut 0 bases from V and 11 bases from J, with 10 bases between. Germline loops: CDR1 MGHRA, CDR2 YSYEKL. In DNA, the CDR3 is TGCGCCAGCAGCCAAGAGAACTATGGGCAGTACTTC. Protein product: CASSQENYGQYF.

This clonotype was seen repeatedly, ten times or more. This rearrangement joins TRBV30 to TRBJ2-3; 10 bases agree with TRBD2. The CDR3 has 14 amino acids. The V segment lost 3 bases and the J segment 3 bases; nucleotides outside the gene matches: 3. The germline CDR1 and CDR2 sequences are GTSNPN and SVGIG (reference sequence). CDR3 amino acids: CAWSSGRGTDTQYF. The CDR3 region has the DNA TGTGCCTGGAGCAGCGGGAGGGGGACAGATACGCAGTATTTT.

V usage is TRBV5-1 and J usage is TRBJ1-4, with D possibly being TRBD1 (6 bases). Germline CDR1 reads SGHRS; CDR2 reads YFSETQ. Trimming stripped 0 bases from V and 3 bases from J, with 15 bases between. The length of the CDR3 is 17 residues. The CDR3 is CASSLALPTGPNEKLFF. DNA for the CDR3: TGCGCCAGCAGCTTGGCCCTACCGACAGGACCTAATGAAAAACTGTTTTTT.

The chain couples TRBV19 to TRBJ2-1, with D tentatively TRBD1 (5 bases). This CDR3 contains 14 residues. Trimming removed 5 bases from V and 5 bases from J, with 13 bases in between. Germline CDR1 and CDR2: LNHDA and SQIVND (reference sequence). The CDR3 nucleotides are TGTGCCAGTAGTGCCTACCGACAGCACAATGAGCAGTTCTTC. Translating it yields CASSAYRQHNEQFF.

The CDR3 DNA reads as TGCGCCAGCAGCCCGGGACTAGAAATGGGGTGGGACACAGATACGCAGTATTTT. Its protein is CASSPGLEMGWDTDTQYF. The rearrangement links TRBV10-1 to TRBJ2-3, with 8 bases fitting TRBD2. The CDR3 is made up of 18 amino acids. V lost 6 bases, J lost 2 bases, and 16 bases stayed unmatched. The germline V gene has CDR1 WNHNN and CDR2 SYGVQD (reference sequence).

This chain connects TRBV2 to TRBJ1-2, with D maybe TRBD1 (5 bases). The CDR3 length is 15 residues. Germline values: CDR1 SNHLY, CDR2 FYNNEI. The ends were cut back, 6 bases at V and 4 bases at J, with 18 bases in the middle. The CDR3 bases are TGTGCCAGCAGCGACATTCAGGGAGCGGGCTATGGCTACACCTTC. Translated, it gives CASSDIQGAGYGYTF.

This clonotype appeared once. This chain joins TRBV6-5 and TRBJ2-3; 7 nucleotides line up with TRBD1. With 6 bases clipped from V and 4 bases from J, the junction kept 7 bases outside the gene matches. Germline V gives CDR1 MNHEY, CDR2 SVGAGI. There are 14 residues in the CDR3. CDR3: CASRTTTGADTQYF. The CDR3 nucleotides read TGTGCCAGCAGAACCACTACAGGGGCAGATACGCAGTATTTT.

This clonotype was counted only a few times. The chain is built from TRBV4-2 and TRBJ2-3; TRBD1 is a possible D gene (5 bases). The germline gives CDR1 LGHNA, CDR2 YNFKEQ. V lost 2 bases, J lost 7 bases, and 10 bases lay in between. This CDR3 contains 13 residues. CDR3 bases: TGTGCCAGCAGCCAACAGCAGGGAAATACGCAGTATTTT. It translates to CASSQQQGNTQYF.

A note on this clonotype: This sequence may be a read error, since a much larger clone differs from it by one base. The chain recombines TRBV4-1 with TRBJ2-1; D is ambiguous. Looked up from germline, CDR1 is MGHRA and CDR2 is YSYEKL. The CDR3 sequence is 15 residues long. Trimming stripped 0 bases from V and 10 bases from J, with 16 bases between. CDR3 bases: TGCGCCAGCAGCCAAGAGGGTTCTCGTCCGAACGAGCAGTTCTTC. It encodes CASSQEGSRPNEQFF.

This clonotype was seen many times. This CDR3 reads CASSLEGSYNEQFF. The CDR3, as DNA: TGCGCCAGCAGCTTGGAAGGCTCCTACAATGAGCAGTTCTTC. The rearrangement uses TRBV5-1 and TRBJ2-1; D is ambiguous. This CDR3 has 14 amino acids. The V and J ends lost 0 bases and 0 bases respectively, with 4 bases between them. Germline lookup yields CDR1 SGHRS and CDR2 YFSETQ. Using reference TRBV5-1 and TRBJ2-1 for the parts outside the CDR3, the full variable domain is KAGVTQTPRYLIKTRGQQVTLSCSPISGHRSVSWYQQTPGQGLQFLFEYFSETQRNKGNFPGRFSGRQFSNSRSEMNVSTLELGDSALYLCASSLEGSYNEQFFGPGTRLTVL.

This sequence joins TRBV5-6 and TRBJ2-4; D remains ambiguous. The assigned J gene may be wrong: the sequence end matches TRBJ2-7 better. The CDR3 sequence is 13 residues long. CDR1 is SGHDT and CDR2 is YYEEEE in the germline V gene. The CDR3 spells CASSLLDPYEQYF. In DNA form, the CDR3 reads TGTGCCAGCAGCTTGCTAGATCCCTACGAGCAGTACTTC.

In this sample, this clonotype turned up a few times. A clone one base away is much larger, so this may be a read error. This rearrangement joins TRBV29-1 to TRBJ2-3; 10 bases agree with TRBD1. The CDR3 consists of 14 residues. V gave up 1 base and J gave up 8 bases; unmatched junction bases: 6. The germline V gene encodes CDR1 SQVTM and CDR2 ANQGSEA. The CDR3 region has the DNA TGCAGCGTTGAAGTAGGGACAGGGGTAGGTACGCAGTATTTT. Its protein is CSVEVGTGVGTQYF.

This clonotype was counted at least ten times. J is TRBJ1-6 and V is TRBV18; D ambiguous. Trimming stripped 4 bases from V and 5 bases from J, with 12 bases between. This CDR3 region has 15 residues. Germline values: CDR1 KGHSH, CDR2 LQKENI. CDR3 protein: CASSLVKADNSPLHF. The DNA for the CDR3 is TGTGCCAGCTCACTCGTCAAGGCGGATAATTCACCCCTCCACTTT.

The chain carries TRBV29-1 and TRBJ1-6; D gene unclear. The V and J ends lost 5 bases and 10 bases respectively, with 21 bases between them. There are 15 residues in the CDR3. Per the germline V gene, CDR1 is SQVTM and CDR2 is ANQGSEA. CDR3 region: CSVRLPGKVLSPLHF. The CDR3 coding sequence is TGCAGCGTTCGACTCCCCGGGAAGGTGCTGTCACCCCTCCACTTT.

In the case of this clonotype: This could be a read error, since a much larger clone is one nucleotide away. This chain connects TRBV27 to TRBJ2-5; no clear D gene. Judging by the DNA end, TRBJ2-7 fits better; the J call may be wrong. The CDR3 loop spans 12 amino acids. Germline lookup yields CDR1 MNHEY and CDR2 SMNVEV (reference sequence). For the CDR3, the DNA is TGTGCCAGCAGTTCTCGACTCTACGAGCAGTACTTC. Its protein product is CASSSRLYEQYF.

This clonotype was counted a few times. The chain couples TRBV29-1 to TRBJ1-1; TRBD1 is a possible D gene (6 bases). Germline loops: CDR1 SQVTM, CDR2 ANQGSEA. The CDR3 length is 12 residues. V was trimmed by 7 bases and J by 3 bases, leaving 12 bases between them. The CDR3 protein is CSGGRGHTEAFF. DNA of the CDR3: TGCAGCGGGGGCCGGGGGCACACTGAAGCTTTCTTT. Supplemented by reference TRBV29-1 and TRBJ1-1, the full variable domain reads SAVISQKPSRDICQRGTSLTIQCQVDSQVTMMFWYRQQPGQSLTLIATANQGSEATYESGFVIDKFPISRPNLTFSTLTVSNMSPEDSSIYLCSGGRGHTEAFFGQGTRLTVV.

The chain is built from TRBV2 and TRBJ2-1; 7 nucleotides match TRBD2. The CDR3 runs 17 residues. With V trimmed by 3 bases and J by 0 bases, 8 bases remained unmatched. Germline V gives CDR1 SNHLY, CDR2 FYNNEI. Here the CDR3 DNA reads TGTGCCAGCAGTGAGATAAGACTAGCTCCCTCCTACAATGAGCAGTTCTTC. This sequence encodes CASSEIRLAPSYNEQFF.